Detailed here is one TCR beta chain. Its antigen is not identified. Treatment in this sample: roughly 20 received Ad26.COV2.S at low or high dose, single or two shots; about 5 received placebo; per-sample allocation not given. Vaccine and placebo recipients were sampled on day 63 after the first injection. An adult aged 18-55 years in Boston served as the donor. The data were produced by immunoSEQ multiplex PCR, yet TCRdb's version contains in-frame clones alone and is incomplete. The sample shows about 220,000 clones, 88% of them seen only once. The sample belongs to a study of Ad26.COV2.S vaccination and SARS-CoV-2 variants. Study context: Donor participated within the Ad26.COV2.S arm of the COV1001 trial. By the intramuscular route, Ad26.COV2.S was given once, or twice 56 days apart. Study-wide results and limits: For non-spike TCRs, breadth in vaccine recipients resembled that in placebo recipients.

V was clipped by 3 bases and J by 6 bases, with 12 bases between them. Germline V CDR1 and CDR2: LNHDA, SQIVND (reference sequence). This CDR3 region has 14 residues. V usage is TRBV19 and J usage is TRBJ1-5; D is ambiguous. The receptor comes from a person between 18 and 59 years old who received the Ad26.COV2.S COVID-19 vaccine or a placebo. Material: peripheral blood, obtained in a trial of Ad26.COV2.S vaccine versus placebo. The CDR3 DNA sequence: TGTGCCAGTAGTATTTTGGGGTACGGTCAGCCCCAGCATTTT. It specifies CASSILGYGQPQHF.